This paragraph covers one T cell receptor (beta chain) sequence. Only in-frame clones appear in the TCRdb table, and some are missing; sequencing was by immunoSEQ multiplex PCR. The sample has just under 60,000 clones; roughly 88% are singletons. This record belongs to a study of blood T cell repertoires in COVID-19. In the study overall: The origin of the acute and convalescent COVID-19 samples was the United States, Italy and Spain.

The CDR3 consists of 12 residues. Germline CDR1 reads SEHNR; CDR2 reads FQNEAQ (reference sequence). V gave up 7 bases and J gave up 1 base, with 5 bases separating them. The receptor comes from a man in his sixties with acute or convalescent COVID-19. The sample comprised peripheral blood. The rearrangement links TRBV7-9 to TRBJ1-5; D not certain. The CDR3, as DNA: TGTGCCAGCACAGCCAGCAATCAGCCCCAGCATTTT. It encodes CASTASNQPQHF.